A selection of T cell receptor beta chains follows, all from one sample in a study of shared clonotypes between healthy human individuals. TCRdb's copy holds only in-frame clones and misses some; the assay was immunoSEQ multiplex PCR. The sample holds roughly 2,000,000 clones, over 85% seen once. The sample comprised naive CD8+ T cells from PBMCs. The receptors originated from a man aged 18 to 35 in good health. Some clones in this sample may be carry-over from other donors' samples. Each CDR3 is given with its conserved first and last residue. The D gene is left open where the match is weak. Only part of the rows carry a size: once, few, many, or a class if the clone is expanded.

J: TRBJ1-1
size: -
V: TRBV4-1
D: -
CDR3: CASSPRGSGNSEAFF
DNA: TGCGCCAGCAGCCCCCGTGGTTCGGGGAATTCTGAAGCTTTCTTT

J: TRBJ1-5
size: -
V: TRBV19
D: -
CDR3: CASSIVAGSNQPQHF
DNA: TGTGCCAGTAGTATAGTGGCCGGTAGCAATCAGCCCCAGCATTTT

J: TRBJ2-1
size: few
V: TRBV19
D: -
CDR3: CASSEGQRNYNEQFF
DNA: TGTGCCAGTAGTGAAGGACAGCGAAATTACAATGAGCAGTTCTTC

J: TRBJ2-3
size: -
V: TRBV15
D: -
CDR3: CATSRVQRLSTDTQYF
DNA: TGTGCCACCAGCAGAGTGCAGCGGCTAAGCACAGATACGCAGTATTTT

J: TRBJ2-7
size: -
V: TRBV28
D: -
CDR3: CASREPTPSYEQYF
DNA: TGTGCCAGCAGGGAACCAACGCCCTCCTACGAGCAGTACTTC

J: TRBJ2-1
size: -
V: TRBV25-1
D: TRBD1
CDR3: CALRTGNNEQFF
DNA: TGTGCGTTAAGGACAGGGAACAATGAGCAGTTCTTC

J: TRBJ2-5
size: -
V: TRBV25-1
D: TRBD2
CDR3: CASSDWRLAGTEETQYF
DNA: TGTGCCAGCAGTGATTGGCGACTAGCGGGGACCGAAGAGACCCAGTACTTC

J: TRBJ2-5
size: -
V: TRBV29-1
D: TRBD1
CDR3: CSVRTTGSYQETQYF
DNA: TGCAGCGTAAGAACGACAGGGTCGTACCAAGAGACCCAGTACTTC

J: TRBJ2-3
size: -
V: TRBV2
D: -
CDR3: CASRGGSGRTDTQYF
DNA: TGTGCCAGCAGGGGTGGCTCAGGGCGCACAGATACGCAGTATTTT

J: TRBJ1-1
size: -
V: TRBV27
D: -
CDR3: CATLAPKGWNTEAFF
DNA: TGTGCCACCCTCGCCCCAAAGGGGTGGAACACTGAAGCTTTCTTT

J: TRBJ2-3
size: -
V: TRBV7-3
D: -
CDR3: CASSFTRGSTDTQYF
DNA: TGTGCCAGCAGCTTTACACGGGGATCCACAGATACGCAGTATTTT

J: TRBJ2-7
size: -
V: TRBV7-9
D: -
CDR3: CASSPQNSYEQYF
DNA: TGTGCCAGCAGTCCACAAAATTCCTACGAGCAGTACTTC

J: TRBJ2-7
size: -
V: TRBV27
D: -
CDR3: CASSLSTGNEQYF
DNA: TGTGCCAGCAGTTTATCGACAGGCAACGAGCAGTACTTC

J: TRBJ2-5
size: -
V: TRBV19
D: TRBD1
CDR3: CATQRDREGQETQYF
DNA: TGTGCCACCCAGAGGGACAGGGAAGGCCAAGAGACCCAGTACTTC

J: TRBJ2-7
size: -
V: TRBV11-2
D: -
CDR3: CASSLDFHEQYF
DNA: TGTGCCAGCAGCTTAGATTTCCACGAGCAGTACTTC

J: TRBJ1-1
size: few
V: TRBV4-2
D: TRBD1
CDR3: CASSHKTGSNTEAFF
DNA: TGTGCCAGCAGCCACAAGACAGGGAGCAACACTGAAGCTTTCTTT

J: TRBJ2-7
size: -
V: TRBV6-1
D: -
CDR3: CASSEASERSYYEQYF
DNA: TGTGCCAGCAGTGAAGCGAGTGAGCGGAGCTACTACGAGCAGTACTTC

J: TRBJ2-1
size: -
V: TRBV4-1
D: TRBD2
CDR3: CASSYRGLADNEQFF
DNA: TGCGCCAGCAGCTATAGGGGACTAGCGGACAATGAGCAGTTCTTC

J: TRBJ1-5
size: -
V: TRBV19
D: -
CDR3: CASSIWGSNQPQHF
DNA: TGTGCCAGTAGTATCTGGGGGAGCAATCAGCCCCAGCATTTT

J: TRBJ2-2
size: -
V: TRBV27
D: -
CDR3: CASSLIGTNTGELFF
DNA: TGTGCCAGCAGTTTAATTGGCACCAACACCGGGGAGCTGTTTTTT

J: TRBJ2-1
size: -
V: TRBV14
D: -
CDR3: CASSQDPGAYNEQFF
DNA: TGTGCCAGCAGCCAAGACCCAGGGGCTTACAATGAGCAGTTCTTC

J: TRBJ2-2
size: -
V: TRBV6-5
D: TRBD1
CDR3: CASSGDRGTGELFF
DNA: TGTGCCAGCAGTGGGGACAGGGGGACCGGGGAGCTGTTTTTT

J: TRBJ2-3
size: -
V: TRBV7-9
D: -
CDR3: CASSSNRDFSTDTQYF
DNA: TGTGCCAGCAGCTCAAACAGGGATTTTAGCACAGATACGCAGTATTTT

J: TRBJ2-1
size: -
V: TRBV28
D: -
CDR3: CASSSLANSYNEQFF
DNA: TGTGCCAGCAGTTCTCTAGCGAACTCCTACAATGAGCAGTTCTTC

J: TRBJ1-4
size: once
V: TRBV27
D: -
CDR3: CASSWVAGAVEKLFF
DNA: TGTGCCAGCAGTTGGGTGGCAGGGGCAGTTGAAAAACTGTTTTTT

J: TRBJ2-7
size: once
V: TRBV4-2
D: -
CDR3: CASSQDTGGTFEQYF
DNA: TGTGCCAGCAGCCAAGATACGGGCGGGACCTTCGAGCAGTACTTC

J: TRBJ2-3
size: -
V: TRBV28
D: -
CDR3: CASSLMGLATTDTQYF
DNA: TGTGCCAGCAGTTTGATGGGCCTAGCCACCACAGATACGCAGTATTTT

J: TRBJ2-7
size: once
V: TRBV5-1
D: TRBD2
CDR3: CASSLTTSGNYEQYF
DNA: TGCGCCAGCAGCTTAACCACTAGCGGGAACTACGAGCAGTACTTC

J: TRBJ2-7
size: -
V: TRBV6-5
D: -
CDR3: CASSYSTYEQYF
DNA: TGTGCCAGCAGTTACTCTACCTACGAGCAGTACTTC

J: TRBJ2-1
size: -
V: TRBV18
D: -
CDR3: CASSPPDGAGSYNEQFF
DNA: TGTGCCAGCTCACCACCGGACGGGGCCGGTTCCTACAATGAGCAGTTCTTC

J: TRBJ2-7
size: -
V: TRBV7-9
D: -
CDR3: CASSLGDRLPIYEQYF
DNA: TGTGCCAGCAGCTTAGGGGACCGACTCCCTATCTACGAGCAGTACTTC

J: TRBJ2-7
size: once
V: TRBV10-3
D: TRBD2
CDR3: CAIRGTSGNDEQYF
DNA: TGTGCCATCAGGGGAACTAGCGGGAACGACGAGCAGTACTTC

J: TRBJ2-1
size: -
V: TRBV2
D: -
CDR3: CASSELARDNEQFF
DNA: TGTGCCAGCAGTGAACTAGCGCGCGACAATGAGCAGTTCTTC